A selection of T cell receptor beta chains follows, all from one sample in a study of PD-L1 blockade in urothelial cancer. Clones were sequenced by immunoSEQ multiplex PCR, and TCRdb holds only the in-frame ones, with some missing. This table has 20,000 to 30,000 clones, approximately 81% appearing once. This specimen was PBMCs, taken around atezolizumab (anti-PD-L1) treatment. These receptors all come from a man between 65 and 80 years old with urothelial cancer. Both conserved end residues are part of each CDR3. The order of the fields is CDR3 DNA, CDR3 protein, D gene, J gene, V gene, clone size. D genes are given only for firm matches. The size entry is marked missing in some rows and otherwise reads once, few, many or a size class.

TGTGCCTGGAGTGTAGAAAACCCAGCGGTGGGGGAGCAGTACTTC | CAWSVENPAVGEQYF | - | TRBJ2-7 | TRBV30 | -
TGTGCCAGCAGCCCAGGACAGGGCTATGGCTACACCTTC | CASSPGQGYGYTF | TRBD1 | TRBJ1-2 | TRBV5-6 | -
TGTGCCAGCAGTTTTAAACGGGAAGCTAACTATGGCTACACCTTC | CASSFKREANYGYTF | - | TRBJ1-2 | TRBV27 | few
TGTGCCAGCAGGCTGGGGACAGGCTATGGCTACACCTTC | CASRLGTGYGYTF | TRBD1 | TRBJ1-2 | TRBV6-5 | -
TGTGCCAGCTCACCACCCGACAGGTTCGGGACCCAGTACTTC | CASSPPDRFGTQYF | - | TRBJ2-5 | TRBV18 | -
TGTGCCAGCAGCTTAACAGGGGCGAACACTGAAGCTTTCTTT | CASSLTGANTEAFF | TRBD1 | TRBJ1-1 | TRBV7-9 | -
TGTGCCAGCAGTTACTCGATACTAGCGGGAGTTTACGAGCAGTACTTC | CASSYSILAGVYEQYF | TRBD2 | TRBJ2-7 | TRBV6-5 | once
TGTGCCAGCAGCCTAGGGGGGGGCGAGGAGACCCAGTACTTC | CASSLGGGEETQYF | - | TRBJ2-5 | TRBV5-4 | -
TGTGCCAGCTCACCTACGACAGGGGCCGTTAACACTGAAGCTTTCTTT | CASSPTTGAVNTEAFF | TRBD1 | TRBJ1-1 | TRBV18 | -
TGTGCCAGCAGTTTAGGAATAACAGGGGCCAGGGAGACCCAGTACTTC | CASSLGITGARETQYF | TRBD1 | TRBJ2-5 | TRBV27 | -
TGCGCCAGCACTCAGGGGTATCGTCAGCCCCAGCATTTT | CASTQGYRQPQHF | - | TRBJ1-5 | TRBV10-2 | -
TGCGCCAGCAGCCAAGGGGGGACAGTTGAAGCTTTCTTT | CASSQGGTVEAFF | TRBD1 | TRBJ1-1 | TRBV4-1 | few
TGTGCCAGTAGTCTCGGGTCAGCGAACACCGGGGAGCTGTTTTTT | CASSLGSANTGELFF | - | TRBJ2-2 | TRBV19 | -
TGTGCCAGCACCCGGGGGACAGACATGAACACTGAAGCTTTCTTT | CASTRGTDMNTEAFF | TRBD1 | TRBJ1-1 | TRBV2 | -
TGTGCCAGCAGCGACCCCCGGGGAGAGCAGTTCTTC | CASSDPRGEQFF | - | TRBJ2-1 | TRBV7-8 | few
TGTGCCAGCAGCTCGAAACTAGGAAACACCATATATTTT | CASSSKLGNTIYF | - | TRBJ1-3 | TRBV5-5 | -
TGTGCCAGCAGCTTGGGCAGGGGCACCTCGAACACCGGGGAGCTGTTTTTT | CASSLGRGTSNTGELFF | - | TRBJ2-2 | TRBV5-4 | -
TGTGCCATCAGTGCTAGCGGGAGATACAATGAGCAGTTCTTC | CAISASGRYNEQFF | TRBD2 | TRBJ2-1 | TRBV10-3 | -
TGTGCCAGCAGACAGGGTGAAGCCTACGAGCAGTACTTC | CASRQGEAYEQYF | - | TRBJ2-7 | TRBV6-5 | -
TGCAGCGTTGAAGTTGGGCCCAGGGGCGGGGAGCTGTTTTTT | CSVEVGPRGGELFF | - | TRBJ2-2 | TRBV29-1 | -
TGTGCCAGCATCCTAGGAGGGGCGACTACTGAAGCTTTCTTT | CASILGGATTEAFF | - | TRBJ1-1 | TRBV28 | -
TGCGCCAGCAGTGAGTCGACTGAGGGTTCGGGCTACACCTTC | CASSESTEGSGYTF | - | TRBJ1-2 | TRBV10-1 | -
TGTGCCAGCAGCGTATCTAGCGGGAGTAGTCGGAATGAGCAGTTCTTC | CASSVSSGSSRNEQFF | TRBD2 | TRBJ2-1 | TRBV9 | once
TGTGCCAGTAACACAGGGGAAGAGACCCAGTACTTC | CASNTGEETQYF | TRBD1 | TRBJ2-5 | TRBV19 | -
TGTGCCAGCAGTGAGCAGCGGACCTATGGCTACACCTTC | CASSEQRTYGYTF | - | TRBJ1-2 | TRBV2 | -